These 30 T cell receptor beta chains originate from one sample sequenced in a study of cytomegalovirus exposure and HLA in healthy donors. The PCR made use of 60 Vbeta and 13 Jbeta primers. Generated by immunoSEQ multiplex PCR, the TCRdb table keeps only in-frame clones and is missing some. The sample lists over 150,000 clones, 82% occurring once. Sequencing input: PBMCs. Receptors originate from a girl aged 5 to 17 in good health and CMV-seropositive.

This clone was seen only a few times. The chain combines TRBV2 with TRBJ2-5; weak D call: TRBD1 (8 bases). This CDR3 spans 15 amino acids. V dropped 2 bases and J dropped 5 bases, with 15 bases sitting between them. Germline CDR1 SNHLY, CDR2 FYNNEI. The CDR3 DNA is TGTGCCAGCAGTGAAAACAGGGGGGGTTGGGAGACCCAGTACTTC. This codes for CASSENRGGWETQYF.

The chain employs TRBV11-2 and TRBJ2-2, with D possibly being TRBD2 (5 bases). CDR3 length: 16 amino acids. The ends were cut back, 5 bases at V and 1 base at J, with 14 bases in the middle. Germline CDR1 SGHAT, CDR2 FQNNGV. This CDR3 is CASSRRDTWNTGELFF. In DNA form, the CDR3 reads TGTGCCAGCAGCCGCCGGGATACTTGGAACACCGGGGAGCTGTTTTTT.

The chain employs TRBV29-1 and TRBJ2-2; TRBD1 matches at 9 bases. This CDR3 spans 19 amino acids. V lost 5 bases to trimming and J lost 6 bases; unmatched junction nucleotides: 22. CDR1 is SQVTM and CDR2 is ANQGSEA in the germline V gene. The CDR3 DNA follows: TGCAGCGTTATCGGAGTTGGTGAAAACGACAGGGGGTCGGCCGGGGAGCTGTTTTTT. Amino acids: CSVIGVGENDRGSAGELFF.

V usage is TRBV5-8 and J usage is TRBJ2-7, with D possibly TRBD1 on 5 matching bases. V was shortened by 2 bases and J by 0 bases, with 9 bases between the two germline ends. CDR3 length equals 14 residues. Germline-derived CDR1 and CDR2 are SGHTS and YDEGEE. The CDR3 DNA sequence: TGTGCCAGCAGCTTAGCAGGGTCCTCCTACGAGCAGTACTTC. Amino acid sequence: CASSLAGSSYEQYF.

This chain uses TRBV11-3 with TRBJ2-5; TRBD2 matches 11 bases. Germline assignment: CDR1 SGHNT and CDR2 YENEEA. J was trimmed by 2 bases and V by 5 bases; bases with no gene match: 7. The CDR3 runs 16 residues. The CDR3 sequence: CASSLRLAGQQETQYF. DNA for the CDR3: TGTGCCAGCAGCCTCCGACTAGCGGGGCAACAAGAGACCCAGTACTTC.

The chain carries TRBV27 and TRBJ1-2, with D uncertain. Per germline, CDR1 MNHEY and CDR2 SMNVEV (reference sequence). Between the trimmed V and J ends, which lost 3 bases and 1 base, there was a span of 6 bases. CDR3 length equals 13 residues. CDR3 sequence: CASSFSINYGYTF. Here the CDR3 DNA reads TGTGCCAGCAGTTTTTCCATTAACTATGGCTACACCTTC.

This chain joins TRBV19 and TRBJ1-5, with 8 bases matching TRBD1. The V gene end was trimmed by 3 bases and the J gene end by 6 bases; junction bases not matched to a gene: 7. This CDR3 is 15 amino acids long. Looked up from germline, CDR1 is LNHDA and CDR2 is SQIVND (reference sequence). CDR3 in amino acids: CASSIWQGAGQPQHF. The CDR3 DNA reads as TGTGCCAGTAGTATCTGGCAGGGGGCGGGTCAGCCCCAGCATTTT.

The rearrangement links TRBV11-2 to TRBJ1-1; D gene uncertain. CDR3 size: 13 residues. V shed 1 base and J shed 3 bases, with 6 bases lying between them. Germline CDR1 is SGHAT and CDR2 is FQNNGV. CDR3 amino acids: CASSLVQDTEAFF. CDR3 nucleotides: TGTGCCAGCAGCTTAGTCCAGGACACTGAAGCTTTCTTT.

V usage is TRBV5-8 and J usage is TRBJ2-7; the D is unclear. Looked up from germline, CDR1 is SGHTS and CDR2 is YDEGEE. V lost 1 base, J lost 5 bases, and 7 bases lay in between. CDR3 length: 12 residues. CDR3 sequence reads: CASSLLADEQYF. The CDR3 DNA follows: TGTGCCAGCAGCTTGCTGGCAGACGAGCAGTACTTC.

Concerning this clone itself: The junction and the germline gene differ at one end; a read error may be behind it. The V and J genes are TRBV9 and TRBJ2-5; TRBD1 might be the D (5 bases). CDR3 length: 15 residues. CDR1 is SGDLS, CDR2 YYNGEE, per germline. CDR3 in amino acids: CASSAGPRRQEAQYF. As DNA, the CDR3 is TGTGCCAGCAGCGCAGGGCCTAGGAGACAAGAGGCCCAGTACTTC.

The chain employs TRBV30 and TRBJ2-2, with a possible D match to TRBD2 (5 bases). Deletions cut 5 bases from V and 5 bases from J, with 21 bases between. The CDR3 is 16 residues long. Germline V gene lookup returns CDR1 GTSNPN and CDR2 SVGIG (reference sequence). The chain's CDR3 is CAWERLLPPGTGELFF. In DNA, the CDR3 is TGTGCCTGGGAGCGATTACTCCCCCCGGGGACCGGGGAGCTGTTTTTT.

This CDR3 reads CASSQDRADGNTIYF. The CDR3 coding sequence is TGCGCCAGCAGCCAAGACAGGGCAGATGGAAACACCATATATTTT. This sequence joins TRBV4-3 and TRBJ1-3; a possible D gene is TRBD1 (5 bases). The CDR3 has 15 residues. Germline values: CDR1 LGHNA, CDR2 YSLEER. V was clipped by 0 bases and J by 3 bases, with 9 bases between them.

The J gene is TRBJ1-1, the V gene TRBV10-1; D gene uncertain. The CDR3 consists of 14 residues. Trimming pared 0 bases from V and 1 base from J, leaving 6 bases between. Germline lookup yields CDR1 WNHNN and CDR2 SYGVQD (reference sequence). The DNA for the CDR3 is TGCGCCAGCAGTGAGTCGGCGGCGAACACTGAAGCTTTCTTT. Translating it yields CASSESAANTEAFF.

This chain joins TRBV5-1 and TRBJ2-7; TRBD1 matches at 9 bases. CDR1 is SGHRS and CDR2 is YFSETQ in the germline V gene. This CDR3 region has 16 residues. V lost 1 base and J lost 5; bases outside the gene matches: 10. The DNA of the CDR3 is TGCGCCAGCAGCTTGTATAAGGGACAGGGTATCAACGAGCAGTACTTC. Protein sequence: CASSLYKGQGINEQYF.

The chain recombines TRBV5-1 with TRBJ2-2; 7 bases are shared with TRBD1. Germline values: CDR1 SGHRS, CDR2 YFSETQ. This CDR3 region has 16 residues. J was trimmed by 2 bases and V by 4 bases; bases with no gene match: 8. For the CDR3, the DNA is TGCGCCAGCAGCCCCCGGGACAGAGCCAACACCGGGGAGCTGTTTTTT. Protein sequence: CASSPRDRANTGELFF.

The chain carries TRBV5-1 and TRBJ2-1; 12 nucleotides line up with TRBD1. V lost 4 bases and J lost 1; bases outside the gene matches: 9. The CDR3 is 18 amino acids. The germline gives CDR1 SGHRS, CDR2 YFSETQ. CDR3 sequence: CASSPIPGQGASYNEQFF. The CDR3 DNA is TGCGCCAGCAGCCCTATACCGGGACAGGGGGCTTCCTACAATGAGCAGTTCTTC.

This chain links TRBV2 with TRBJ2-7; 10 bases are shared with TRBD1. The CDR3 consists of 16 residues. Germline CDR1 reads SNHLY; CDR2 reads FYNNEI. Trimming at V came to 5 bases and at J to 5 bases, leaving 12 bases not matched to a gene. Here the CDR3 reads CASSFGRDRGGHEQYF. CDR3 in DNA: TGTGCCAGCAGTTTCGGGCGGGACAGGGGTGGGCACGAGCAGTACTTC.

V gene TRBV7-2 combines with J gene TRBJ2-7; the match to TRBD2 covers 11 bases. Germline V gives CDR1 SGHTA, CDR2 FQGNSA. With V trimmed by 3 bases and J by 3 bases, 4 bases remained unmatched. This CDR3 is 15 amino acids long. As DNA, the CDR3 is TGTGCCAGCAGCTTTAGCGGGGGGGCTATCTACGAGCAGTACTTC. This codes for CASSFSGGAIYEQYF.

This chain connects TRBV27 to TRBJ2-1, with TRBD2 identical over 9 bases. Germline CDR1 MNHEY, CDR2 SMNVEV (reference sequence). The CDR3 contains 15 residues. V dropped 6 bases and J dropped 0; count of bases not matched to a gene: 3. CDR3 nucleotide sequence: TGTGCCAGCAGCATTAGCGGGAGCTCCTACAATGAGCAGTTCTTC. Its protein product is CASSISGSSYNEQFF.

This clone was seen a handful of times. A junction boundary mismatches the germline segment, possibly from a read error. J is TRBJ1-4 and V is TRBV2; D might be TRBD1 (5 bases). Germline V gene lookup returns CDR1 SNHLY and CDR2 FYNNEI. The CDR3 runs to 14 residues. The CDR3 here is CASSGTPLEGKTVF. CDR3 in DNA: TGTGCCAGCTCCGGGACTCCTCTAGAGGGAAAAACTGTTTTT.

This clone has a single count. The chain employs TRBV30 and TRBJ1-1; D is ambiguous. In germline, CDR1 is GTSNPN, CDR2 SVGIG (reference sequence). The length of the CDR3 is 13 residues. V lost 2 bases, J lost 4 bases, and 11 bases lay in between. The CDR3, as DNA: TGTGCCTGGAGTATCGAGGGCGGCACTGAAGCTTTCTTT. It encodes CAWSIEGGTEAFF.

This chain joins TRBV6-5 and TRBJ1-1, with 8 bases fitting TRBD1. The CDR3 is 14 residues long. The germline V gene has CDR1 MNHEY and CDR2 SVGAGI. The junction had 8 bases not matched to a gene; V was cut back by 6 bases and J by 5 bases. CDR3: CASRLGQESTEAFF. In DNA form, the CDR3 reads TGTGCCAGCAGGTTGGGACAGGAGTCGACTGAAGCTTTCTTT.

The chain's CDR3 is CSVEGGDPGEGFGTQYF. The CDR3 region has the DNA TGCAGCGTTGAAGGGGGGGACCCGGGGGAGGGATTTGGGACCCAGTACTTC. This chain connects TRBV29-1 to TRBJ2-5; 7 bases line up with TRBD2. Per germline, CDR1 SQVTM and CDR2 ANQGSEA. J was trimmed by 7 bases and V by 1 base; bases with no gene match: 18. The CDR3 covers 17 residues.

This rearrangement joins TRBV30 to TRBJ2-5, with TRBD2 matching 9 bases. With 4 bases clipped from V and 7 bases from J, the junction kept 7 bases outside the gene matches. Germline CDR1 and CDR2: GTSNPN and SVGIG (reference sequence). This CDR3 region has 13 residues. The CDR3 reads CAWTATSGPTQYF. The CDR3 coding sequence is TGTGCCTGGACAGCGACTAGCGGCCCGACCCAGTACTTC.

The V call is TRBV5-8, the J call TRBJ2-7, with 11 bases identical to TRBD2. Trimming at V came to 4 bases and at J to 5 bases, leaving 14 bases not matched to a gene. Germline CDR1 is SGHTS and CDR2 is YDEGEE. The CDR3 runs to 17 residues. The DNA of the CDR3 is TGTGCCAGCAGCATCACTAGCGGGAGCCCTCCCGGGCACGAGCAGTACTTC. Protein sequence: CASSITSGSPPGHEQYF.

The genes are TRBV6-5 and TRBJ2-1; TRBD2 matches 10 bases. CDR3 length: 15 residues. With 4 bases clipped from V and 9 bases from J, the junction kept 9 bases outside the gene matches. Germline V lookup: CDR1 MNHEY, CDR2 SVGAGI. The CDR3 coding sequence is TGTGCCAGCAGTTTGGTAGCGGGAGGCTCCAGTGAGCAGTTCTTC. Translating it yields CASSLVAGGSSEQFF.

This clone was observed a single time. V is TRBV5-1 and J is TRBJ2-5; possible D gene TRBD1, 5 bases. Germline loops: CDR1 SGHRS, CDR2 YFSETQ. V gave up 4 bases and J gave up 0 bases, with 10 bases separating them. The CDR3 runs 14 residues. CDR3 nucleotides: TGCGCCAGCAGCCAGGGATCCAACCAAGAGACCCAGTACTTC. Its translation is CASSQGSNQETQYF. Complete variable domain (other parts from reference TRBV5-1 and TRBJ2-5): KAGVTQTPRYLIKTRGQQVTLSCSPISGHRSVSWYQQTPGQGLQFLFEYFSETQRNKGNFPGRFSGRQFSNSRSEMNVSTLELGDSALYLCASSQGSNQETQYFGPGTRLLVL.

V is TRBV6-5 and J is TRBJ2-1, with a tentative D call TRBD2 (6 bases). Between the trimmed V and J ends, which lost 2 bases and 8 bases, there was a span of 13 bases. The germline gives CDR1 MNHEY, CDR2 SVGAGI. The CDR3 has 14 residues. CDR3 region: CASSYRLEVDEQFF. The CDR3 bases are TGTGCCAGCAGTTACCGACTAGAAGTCGATGAGCAGTTCTTC.

The DNA of the CDR3 is TGTGCCAGCAGCTTAGCTCCGGAGTTCAACGAGCAGTACTTC. Translation gives CASSLAPEFNEQYF. The chain employs TRBV11-2 and TRBJ2-7; no firm D call. The CDR3 is 14 residues long. V dropped 1 base and J dropped 5 bases, with 12 bases sitting between them. Germline V CDR1 and CDR2: SGHAT, FQNNGV.

This rearrangement joins TRBV15 to TRBJ1-3; D gene unclear. The germline V gene has CDR1 LNHNV and CDR2 YYDKDF (reference sequence). The CDR3 is 15 amino acids. Trimming took off 3 bases at V and 0 bases at J, with 9 bases between the two ends. CDR3: CATSRDGNSGNTIYF. CDR3 nucleotides: TGTGCCACCAGCAGGGACGGGAACTCTGGAAACACCATATATTTT.